This T cell receptor (beta chain) was profiled in a study of blood T cells in healthy people across ages. V gave up 10 bases and J gave up 4 bases; unmatched junction bases: 9. Germline V CDR1 and CDR2: MNHNS, SASEGT. The CDR3 spans 14 residues. Together with a sample-barcoded 5' primer, a J-beta primer mix was included in a second PCR lasting 7 to 11 cycles. A tag from a template-switch adaptor with 12 random nucleotides marked each cDNA molecule. From each sample, at least 2.5 million paired-end reads containing CDR3 were obtained. TCRdb passed the 5' RACE reads through MiXCR, listing each CDR3 protein once. The sample comprises 700,000 or so distinct CDR3 sequences, about a fifth of which are singletons, and under 25% rests with the top ten. There are a few counts of this clonotype. Its antigen is undetermined. Study results and limitations: Unsorted PBMC material precluded a definitive naive versus antigen-experienced comparison.

The sample was blood. The chain joins TRBV6-1 to TRBJ2-1; 8 nucleotides line up with TRBD2. The clonotype originates from a man aged 65 to 79 in good health. In DNA, the CDR3 is TGTGCCACTGGTTCGGGGGGGGGATACAATGAGCAGTTCTTC. Translated, it gives CATGSGGGYNEQFF.